Below, 2 T cell receptor beta chains from the same sample are listed, as sequenced in a study of T cells in Graves' hyperthyroidism and ophthalmopathy. RNA transcripts provided the source from which TCR beta CDR3 regions were amplified. First-round RT-PCR of the TCR CDR3 relied on the HTBI primer set. TCRdb recomputed calls from the multiplex PCR reads with MiXCR, one row per CDR3 protein. The table lists approximately 370,000 distinct CDR3 sequences, 14% to 15% of them singletons, with about 31% in the top ten. The specimen was blood. The receptors originated from a woman aged 25 to 45 with Graves' hyperthyroidism.

Many counts were recorded for this clonotype. The chain uses TRBV20-1 and TRBJ1-6; D remains unclear. The CDR3 loop spans 14 amino acids. Germline V gene lookup returns CDR1 DFQATT and CDR2 SNEGSKA (reference sequence). Trimming removed 3 bases from V and 1 base from J, with 7 bases in between. DNA of the CDR3: TGCAGTGCTAGTCCGGAGTCCTATAATTCACCCCTCCACTTT. Amino acids: CSASPESYNSPLHF.

In this sample, this clonotype turned up many times. The genes are TRBV28 and TRBJ2-4; D remains ambiguous. CDR3 length: 13 amino acids. Germline CDR1 is MDHEN and CDR2 is SYDVKM. The ends were cut back, 3 bases at V and 0 bases at J, with 3 bases in the middle. For the CDR3, the DNA is TGTGCCAGCAGTTTGCTAGCCAAAAACATTCAGTACTTC. It encodes CASSLLAKNIQYF.